Listed below are T cell receptor beta chains from one sample, sequenced in a study of T cells in Graves' hyperthyroidism and ophthalmopathy. TCRdb analysed the multiplex PCR reads with MiXCR anew, one entry per CDR3 protein. The sample shows about 460,000 distinct CDR3 sequences, 22% of them seen only once. Sequenced sample: blood. The origin of the receptors is a woman aged 70-85 years with Graves' ophthalmopathy. Each CDR3 is given with its conserved first and last residue.

v_call	cdr3_aa
TRBV7-2	CASSLGFDYEQYF
TRBV12-3/TRBV12-4	CASNRDRVPNTEAFF
TRBV27	CASSLSLVPGELFF
TRBV7-8	CASSLARRLRNTGELFF
TRBV20-1	CRDRWGQPQHF
TRBV4-3	CASSQGVQGLNIQYF
TRBV10-3	CAISFGQGETQYF
TRBV5-5	CASSFHFYEEQYF
TRBV5-1	CASSLLTDTQYF
TRBV28	CASSYSLGLLNTEAFF
TRBV20-1	CSATLSGRAVGEQFF
TRBV7-3	CASSRGQSDTQYF
TRBV7-9	CASSLKGTRDNEQFF
TRBV15	CATSKNRGFNEKLFF